This is a list of T cell receptor beta chains from one sample in a study of shared clonotypes between healthy human individuals. Profiling relied on immunoSEQ multiplex PCR, and the TCRdb table lists in-frame clones only, not all of them. The sample comprises about 2 million clones, about 95% of which are singletons, and 0.9% to 1.4% rests with the top ten. The sequenced sample consisted of naive CD8+ T cells sorted from blood. Receptors originate from a man between 18 and 29 years old in good health. The CDR3 runs from the conserved cysteine through the conserved F or W. A D gene is named only where the DNA matches it firmly. Not every row has a clone size; where given, it reads once, few, many or a size class.

>once|TRBV25-1|TRBJ2-3|TRBD2
CASSAPGGFEHADTQYF
TGTGCCAGCAGTGCCCCGGGGGGGTTCGAACACGCAGATACGCAGTATTTT
>-|TRBV11-2|TRBJ2-7|-
CASSLKRNEQYF
TGTGCCAGCAGCTTAAAGCGCAACGAGCAGTACTTC
>-|TRBV9|TRBJ1-5|TRBD1
CASNTGEGQPQHF
TGTGCCAGCAACACAGGGGAAGGCCAGCCCCAGCATTTT
>-|TRBV9|TRBJ2-3|-
CASSETGTDTQYF
TGTGCCAGCAGCGAGACAGGCACAGATACGCAGTATTTT
>-|TRBV5-1|TRBJ1-2|-
CASSETTESRYYGYTF
TGCGCCAGCAGTGAAACTACAGAGTCCCGGTACTATGGCTACACCTTC
>-|TRBV4-2|TRBJ2-1|-
CASSQEEASSYNEQFF
TGTGCCAGCAGCCAAGAGGAGGCGAGCTCCTACAATGAGCAGTTCTTC
>-|TRBV7-9|TRBJ2-1|-
CASSLSNEQFF
TGTGCCAGCAGCTTAAGTAATGAGCAGTTCTTC
>-|TRBV13|TRBJ1-2|TRBD1
CASSFRDSQMGYGYTF
TGTGCCAGCAGCTTCAGGGACAGCCAGATGGGCTACGGCTACACCTTC
>-|TRBV13|TRBJ1-2|-
CASSLYGGTPYGYTF
TGTGCCAGCAGCTTATATGGGGGCACACCCTATGGCTACACCTTC
>-|TRBV5-6|TRBJ2-7|TRBD1
CASSKGQAHYEQYF
TGTGCCAGCAGCAAAGGACAGGCCCACTACGAGCAGTACTTC
>-|TRBV6-6|TRBJ2-5|-
CASSPTGIQETQYF
TGTGCCAGCAGCCCCACTGGAATTCAAGAGACCCAGTACTTC
>-|TRBV5-6|TRBJ2-3|-
CASSKNAATWTDTQYF
TGTGCCAGCAGCAAAAATGCGGCGACCTGGACAGATACGCAGTATTTT
>few|TRBV4-1|TRBJ1-5|TRBD1
CASSQKQGDQPQHF
TGCGCCAGCAGCCAAAAACAGGGGGATCAGCCCCAGCATTTT
>-|TRBV29-1|TRBJ2-3|-
CSVEDPRGLEDTQYF
TGCAGCGTTGAAGACCCCAGGGGTTTAGAAGATACGCAGTATTTT
>-|TRBV6-1|TRBJ2-7|-
CASSGGSYEQYF
TGTGCCAGCAGTGGAGGTTCCTACGAGCAGTACTTC
>-|TRBV29-1|TRBJ2-1|TRBD1
CSELHPGQGGGQFF
TGCAGCGAACTCCACCCGGGACAGGGGGGAGGGCAGTTCTTC
>-|TRBV27|TRBJ2-1|-
CASAPTGIGNEQFF
TGTGCCAGCGCGCCGACAGGTATCGGCAATGAGCAGTTCTTC
>-|TRBV7-8|TRBJ2-7|TRBD2
CASSRGGEGEQYF
TGTGCCAGCAGCCGGGGAGGGGAAGGAGAGCAGTACTTC